This paragraph covers one TCR beta chain sequence. Its antigen is currently not known. It has no much larger one-base neighbor in the sample; base qualities were not kept. The V end loses 2 bases and the J end loses 9 bases, and a stretch of 21 bases separates them. Based on the germline V gene (reference sequence), the CDR1 and CDR2 sequences are SGHNT and YYREEE. The CDR3 goes from the cysteine to the phenylalanine over 16 residues. The sequence is cut down to CDR3 DNA, 48 bases in frame from base 1. These data originate in a study of T cell responses to AZD1222 COVID-19 vaccine listed by TCRdb under 2021. With respect to the entire study: AZD1222 recipients whose second dose came at about 4 weeks and those whose second dose came at about 12 weeks were combined into one group, since spike-specific TCR depth and breadth did not differ between the two schedules. Trial participants were enrolled by age into subgroups of 18-55, 56-69 and 70-plus years, and around 150, 29 and 61 TCR-sequenced participants, respectively, were included in these subgroups. A total of under 250 trial participants underwent TCR sequencing, of whom under 220 had received two doses of AZD1222 and around 26 had received two doses of the MenACWY control vaccine. Here is what the overall study found, with its caveats: CD4 TCRs associated with the vaccine covered the entire spike protein, and the dominant responses were in regions 160-218 and 743-854. After two AZD1222 doses, both the breadth and the depth of spike-specific TCRs were significantly higher than at day 0 and than in MenACWY recipients. Conclusions about previously exposed vaccinees were limited because only six AZD1222 recipients were SARS-CoV-2 seropositive at baseline. Most participants were white British and females outnumbered males, and the authors suggested that clonal diversity may have been underestimated. The 56-69-year group was small, and its depth increase did not reach significance, likely because of low power. Reportedly, close to half of the unique spike-specific TCRs recognized epitopes lying outside the regions that are mutated in the B.1.351 and B.1.1.7 variants. No day 14 peak-response samples were available, so repertoires were characterized only after the peak T cell response.

The CDR3 regions of human TCRbeta chains were analyzed by immunosequencing. Per the authors' processing: TCRs in the repertoires were compared against a reference library of SARS-CoV-2-specific TCRs that had been generated with the MIRA antigen-specificity platform. Breadth was defined as the fraction of unique TCRs that were SARS-CoV-2-associated, and depth was defined as the fraction of total T cells that were SARS-CoV-2-associated. Using the MIRA data, each spike-specific TCR was mapped to the spike region that the TCR reacts to and placed in a CD4 or CD8 class. Log10-transformed breadth and depth values were compared by one-way ANOVA with Sidak's multiple comparisons tests. TCRdb retrieved this table from immuneACCESS and kept in-frame rearrangements only. Not all clones are present; in checked studies, unresolved V genes account for under half, and no reason is known for the remainder. V, J and clone size were drawn from that table, and D and trimming were deduced from the DNA. This sample comprises approximately 100,000 clones, around nine tenths of them detected only once. About 3.3% of the sample lies in the top ten.

Taken with the paper, the label for time point translates to: baseline before first vaccination. Vaccinee samples were obtained from the UK trials COV001 and COV002, which included a single-blind randomized controlled phase 2/3 trial of AZD1222 (ChAdOx1 nCoV-19) in healthy adults. For TCRbeta chain sequencing, PBMC samples were collected from trial participants at day 0 and at day 28 after the second dose. The chain uses TRBV5-4 and TRBJ2-1; the D call is possibly TRBD1 or TRBD2, each sharing 5 bases. This material consisted of peripheral blood, taken on day 0 of AZD1222 vaccination. The sequence was collected from an adult in good health. The CDR3 amino acid sequence is: CASSLRLNGAGGEQFF. The nucleotide sequence is TGTGCCAGCAGCTTAAGACTAAACGGGGCGGGCGGTGAGCAGTTCTTC.